This T cell receptor beta chain appears in the sequencing data of a study of cytomegalovirus exposure and HLA in healthy donors. The PCR used 60 Vbeta and 13 Jbeta primers. Profiling relied on immunoSEQ multiplex PCR, and the TCRdb table lists in-frame clones only, not all of them. The sample has some 140,000 clones, 70% to 80% seen once; the top ten hold 2% to 2.5%. Sequenced: PBMCs. The TCR was taken from a man younger than 40 in good health and CMV-seronegative.

CDR3 in DNA: TGTGCCATCAGTGGTGGACAGGGTGACTCAGATACGCAGTATTTT. Amino acid sequence: CAISGGQGDSDTQYF. V gene TRBV10-3 combines with J gene TRBJ2-3, with TRBD1 matching 8 bases. V was pared by 4 bases and J by 4 bases, with 7 bases of the junction left unmatched. The CDR3 runs to 15 residues. The germline V gene has CDR1 ENHRY and CDR2 SYGVKD.